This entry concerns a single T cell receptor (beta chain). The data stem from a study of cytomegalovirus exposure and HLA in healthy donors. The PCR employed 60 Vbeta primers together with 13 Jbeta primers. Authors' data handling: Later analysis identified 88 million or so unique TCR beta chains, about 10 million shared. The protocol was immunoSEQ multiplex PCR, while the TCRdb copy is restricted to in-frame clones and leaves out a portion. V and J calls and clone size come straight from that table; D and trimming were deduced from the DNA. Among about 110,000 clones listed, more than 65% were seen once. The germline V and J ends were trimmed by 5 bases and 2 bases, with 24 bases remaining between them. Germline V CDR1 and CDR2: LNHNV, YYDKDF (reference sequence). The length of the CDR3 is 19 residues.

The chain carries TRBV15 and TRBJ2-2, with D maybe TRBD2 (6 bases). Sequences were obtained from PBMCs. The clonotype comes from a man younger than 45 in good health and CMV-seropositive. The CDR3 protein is CATSVQSIPGLPNTGELFF. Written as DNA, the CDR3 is TGTGCCACCAGCGTCCAATCCATACCGGGACTCCCAAACACCGGGGAGCTGTTTTTT.